This record looks at one TCR beta chain sequence and its context. These data originate in a study of cytomegalovirus exposure and HLA in healthy donors. V lost 5 bases and J 3 bases, leaving 10 bases between the germline ends. Germline assignment: CDR1 PRHDT and CDR2 FYEKMQ (reference sequence). There are 13 residues in the CDR3. Assay: immunoSEQ multiplex PCR; the TCRdb copy retains only in-frame clones and omits some. The sample holds 260,000 or so clones, 70% to 90% seen once. Sequenced input: PBMCs. The chain recombines TRBV13 with TRBJ1-2; D ambiguous. The receptor was derived from a woman aged 18-29 years in good health and CMV-seronegative. The CDR3 DNA follows: TGTGCCAGCAGCACGGACTCCCACTATGGCTACACCTTC. The encoded protein is CASSTDSHYGYTF. Filled out from reference TRBV13 and TRBJ1-2, the complete variable domain reads AAGVIQSPRHLIKEKRETATLKCYPIPRHDTVYWYQQGPGQDPQFLISFYEKMQSDKGSIPDRFSAQQFSDYHSELNMSSLELGDSALYFCASSTDSHYGYTFGSGTRLTVV.